This entry lists 27 T cell receptor beta chains sequenced from one sample in a study of cytomegalovirus exposure and HLA in healthy donors. PCR used 60 Vbeta primers and 13 Jbeta primers. Sequenced by immunoSEQ multiplex PCR; TCRdb stores in-frame clones only, minus some. The sample lists approximately 150,000 clones, 60% to 85% occurring once. Sequenced: PBMCs. Every receptor here comes from a middle-aged man in good health and CMV-seronegative.

The V gene is TRBV28, the J gene TRBJ2-1; D possibly corresponds to TRBD1 (6 bases). CDR1 and CDR2 from the germline V gene are MDHEN and SYDVKM. Trimming took off 3 bases at V and 5 bases at J, with 11 bases between the two ends. The CDR3 is 14 residues long. CDR3 DNA: TGTGCCAGCAGTTTCCGGGCAGGGGACAATGAGCAGTTCTTC. Amino acids: CASSFRAGDNEQFF.

This sequence joins TRBV5-4 and TRBJ2-1; 14 nucleotides match TRBD2. V lost 4 bases and J lost 8; bases outside the gene matches: 8. This CDR3 is 16 amino acids long. Germline V CDR1 and CDR2: SGHNT, YYREEE (reference sequence). As DNA, the CDR3 is TGTGCCAGCAGCGCCCGACTAGCGGGAGGGCTCGATGAGCAGTTCTTC. Its protein product is CASSARLAGGLDEQFF.

The chain employs TRBV29-1 and TRBJ2-3; 9 positions agree with TRBD2. V lost 3 bases, J lost 0 bases, and 4 bases stayed unmatched. The germline V gene has CDR1 SQVTM and CDR2 ANQGSEA. The CDR3 sequence is 15 residues long. The CDR3: CSVEASGTSTDTQYF. For the CDR3, the DNA is TGCAGCGTTGAGGCTAGCGGGACGAGCACAGATACGCAGTATTTT.

The chain has TRBV6-1 and TRBJ1-2; possibly TRBD1 for D (6 bases). V dropped 3 bases and J dropped 3 bases, with 11 bases sitting between them. Germline CDR1 is MNHNS and CDR2 is SASEGT. There are 14 residues in the CDR3. The CDR3 coding sequence is TGTGCCAGCAGTGACCGTGGACAGCACTATGGCTACACCTTC. Residues: CASSDRGQHYGYTF.

The chain uses TRBV9 and TRBJ2-7; D is possibly TRBD1 (6 bases). The germline V gene has CDR1 SGDLS and CDR2 YYNGEE. This CDR3 is 16 amino acids long. V gave up 0 bases and J gave up 5 bases, with 18 bases separating them. In DNA, the CDR3 is TGTGCCAGCAGCGTAGCCGAGGACAGAAGTCACGACGAGCAGTACTTC. Protein product: CASSVAEDRSHDEQYF. Full variable domain (rest looked up from reference TRBV9 and TRBJ2-7): DSGVTQTPKHLITATGQRVTLRCSPRSGDLSVYWYQQSLDQGLQFLIQYYNGEERAKGNILERFSAQQFPDLHSELNLSSLELGDSALYFCASSVAEDRSHDEQYFGPGTRLTVT.

The gene calls are TRBV29-1 and TRBJ2-1; 16 bases map to TRBD2. The CDR3 is made up of 16 amino acids. Germline trimming cut 4 bases from V and 8 bases from J; bases unmatched to any gene: 8. CDR1 and CDR2 from the germline V gene are SQVTM and ANQGSEA. The CDR3 loop is CSVGGGLAGGLHEQFF. The CDR3 nucleotides are TGCAGCGTTGGTGGGGGACTAGCGGGAGGGTTACATGAGCAGTTCTTC.

The V call is TRBV2, the J call TRBJ2-5; 8 bases fit TRBD1. Germline loops: CDR1 SNHLY, CDR2 FYNNEI. CDR3 length equals 13 residues. The V and J ends lost 7 bases and 5 bases, in that order; junction bases with no gene match: 6. CDR3 amino acids: CASTLNRGETQYF. DNA for the CDR3: TGTGCCAGCACTCTAAACAGGGGGGAGACCCAGTACTTC.

The chain has TRBV27 and TRBJ2-3; D may be TRBD2 (7 bases). Trimming removed 2 bases from V and 5 bases from J, with 29 bases in between. The CDR3 length is 20 residues. CDR1 and CDR2 from the germline V gene are MNHEY and SMNVEV (reference sequence). The CDR3 region is CASSLRASGSKMGAKDTQYF. CDR3 bases: TGTGCCAGCAGTTTAAGGGCTAGCGGTTCCAAGATGGGGGCGAAAGATACGCAGTATTTT.

The rearrangement uses TRBV27 and TRBJ2-7; possibly TRBD2 for D (6 bases). Trimming removed 3 bases from V and 3 bases from J, with 18 bases in between. Germline assignment: CDR1 MNHEY and CDR2 SMNVEV (reference sequence). CDR3 length: 16 residues. The CDR3 DNA is TGTGCCAGCAGTTTGGTAGCGGAAGTACCAATCTACGAGCAGTACTTC. Amino acid sequence: CASSLVAEVPIYEQYF.

The chain is built from TRBV6-5 and TRBJ2-3; possible D gene TRBD2, 6 bases. Germline V gene sequence: CDR1 MNHEY, CDR2 SVGAGI. Trimming removed 6 bases at V and 2 bases at J, with 15 bases between. CDR3 size: 15 residues. CDR3 coding DNA: TGTGCCAGCAGCTCCTTTGGCGGGGACACAGATACGCAGTATTTT. Protein product: CASSSFGGDTDTQYF.

V gene TRBV28 combines with J gene TRBJ2-3; D remains ambiguous. Germline CDR1 and CDR2: MDHEN and SYDVKM. V was cut by 4 bases and J by 0 bases, with 8 bases left in between. This CDR3 spans 14 amino acids. Here the CDR3 DNA reads TGTGCCAGCAGTTCACGGTCTAGCACAGATACGCAGTATTTT. Protein: CASSSRSSTDTQYF.

This clone was seen just once. The chain combines TRBV4-2 with TRBJ2-7; weak D call: TRBD2 (6 bases). Germline V CDR1 and CDR2: LGHNA, YNFKEQ. This CDR3 has 14 residues. Trimming left V 5 bases short and J 1 base short, with 12 bases between. This CDR3 is CASSYLLASYEQYF. The CDR3 DNA follows: TGTGCCAGCAGCTACCTACTAGCATCCTACGAGCAGTACTTC.

V gene TRBV2 combines with J gene TRBJ1-2, with TRBD1 matching over 8 bases. Trimming cost V 3 bases and J 4 bases; bases outside gene matches: 7. CDR3 size: 15 residues. Germline loops: CDR1 SNHLY, CDR2 FYNNEI. CDR3 amino acids: CASSDLRDRLYGYTF. CDR3 DNA sequence: TGTGCCAGCAGTGACCTACGGGACAGGCTCTATGGCTACACCTTC.

V and J are TRBV27 and TRBJ2-5; TRBD2 agrees at 9 bases. With the DNA end fitting TRBJ2-7 better, the J assignment may be wrong. This CDR3 contains 15 residues. The germline CDR1 and CDR2 sequences are MNHEY and SMNVEV (reference sequence). CDR3 protein: CASSHRASGKYEQYF. The CDR3 region has the DNA TGTGCCAGCAGTCACAGAGCTAGCGGGAAATACGAGCAGTACTTC.

This clone was seen only a few times. The chain joins TRBV5-1 to TRBJ2-3; 10 bases fit TRBD1. Germline lookup yields CDR1 SGHRS and CDR2 YFSETQ. The CDR3 sequence is 16 residues long. Losses at the gene ends were 6 bases for V and 6 bases for J; bases not matched to a gene: 13. The CDR3 here is CASTPGSGTGVDTQYF. The DNA for the CDR3 is TGCGCCAGCACCCCGGGGTCCGGGACAGGGGTCGATACGCAGTATTTT.

The V and J genes are TRBV28 and TRBJ2-7; TRBD2 matches at 7 bases. This CDR3 spans 14 amino acids. Losses at the gene ends were 6 bases for V and 3 bases for J; bases not matched to a gene: 8. From germline, CDR1 is MDHEN and CDR2 SYDVKM. The CDR3 DNA is TGTGCCAGCAGCTCCTCAGCGGGAAGCTACGAGCAGTACTTC. Protein: CASSSSAGSYEQYF.

The gene calls are TRBV5-6 and TRBJ2-7, with 7 bases matching TRBD1. J gave up 5 bases and V 3 bases, and 5 bases lay outside the gene matches. This CDR3 region has 13 residues. Germline V gene sequence: CDR1 SGHDT, CDR2 YYEEEE. The chain's CDR3 is CASSWTGWNEQYF. The CDR3 nucleotides are TGTGCCAGCAGCTGGACAGGTTGGAACGAGCAGTACTTC.

The chain recombines TRBV10-1 with TRBJ2-1, with TRBD2 identical over 8 bases. The CDR3 contains 16 residues. Germline V CDR1 and CDR2: WNHNN, SYGVQD (reference sequence). The V segment lost 6 bases and the J segment 6 bases; nucleotides outside the gene matches: 13. The CDR3 DNA sequence: TGCGCCAGCAGAGACTCTAGCGGGCTGGGGACCAATGAGCAGTTCTTC. Translation: CASRDSSGLGTNEQFF.

This chain links TRBV11-3 with TRBJ2-5; possibly TRBD1 for D (6 bases). The closer fit of TRBJ2-7 to the DNA end suggests the J call may be wrong. Looked up from germline, CDR1 is SGHNT and CDR2 is YENEEA. The CDR3 runs to 14 residues. DNA of the CDR3: TGTGCCAGCAGCCCCGGGACATTCACCTACGAGCAGTACTTC. Protein sequence: CASSPGTFTYEQYF.

This rearrangement joins TRBV11-2 to TRBJ2-3, with TRBD2 matching over 11 bases. V lost 3 bases, J lost 3 bases, and 8 bases stayed unmatched. The germline V gene encodes CDR1 SGHAT and CDR2 FQNNGV. CDR3 length: 17 amino acids. CDR3 in DNA: TGTGCCAGCAGCTTCCGGTGGTCTAGCGGGGGGACAGATACGCAGTATTTT. Translated, it gives CASSFRWSSGGTDTQYF.

The chain uses TRBV9 and TRBJ1-1; perhaps TRBD1 as D (5 bases). The CDR3 is 13 residues long. The germline CDR1 and CDR2 sequences are SGDLS and YYNGEE. The V and J ends lost 1 base and 1 base respectively, with 5 bases between them. For the CDR3, the DNA is TGTGCCAGCAGCGTACAGGGGAACACTGAAGCTTTCTTT. This encodes CASSVQGNTEAFF. Filled out from reference TRBV9 and TRBJ1-1, the complete variable domain reads DSGVTQTPKHLITATGQRVTLRCSPRSGDLSVYWYQQSLDQGLQFLIQYYNGEERAKGNILERFSAQQFPDLHSELNLSSLELGDSALYFCASSVQGNTEAFFGQGTRLTVV.

The rearrangement uses TRBV5-1 and TRBJ2-2; tentative D call: TRBD2 (6 bases). This CDR3 contains 15 residues. Trimming pared 0 bases from V and 5 bases from J, leaving 11 bases between. Germline V gene data show CDR1 as SGHRS and CDR2 as YFSETQ. CDR3 DNA: TGCGCCAGCAGCTTGGATGGGGGGTCGACCGGGGAGCTGTTTTTT. The encoded protein is CASSLDGGSTGELFF. The variable domain in full, with the rest retrieved from reference TRBV5-1 and TRBJ2-2, is KAGVTQTPRYLIKTRGQQVTLSCSPISGHRSVSWYQQTPGQGLQFLFEYFSETQRNKGNFPGRFSGRQFSNSRSEMNVSTLELGDSALYLCASSLDGGSTGELFFGEGSRLTVL.

This chain uses TRBV28 with TRBJ2-1, with 11 bases matching TRBD2. This CDR3 spans 20 amino acids. With 7 bases clipped from V and 4 bases from J, the junction kept 21 bases outside the gene matches. Germline values: CDR1 MDHEN, CDR2 SYDVKM. CDR3 sequence: CASNPETGLAARGRYNEQFF. The CDR3 DNA reads TGTGCCAGCAACCCCGAAACGGGACTAGCGGCCAGGGGACGGTACAATGAGCAGTTCTTC.

The chain uses TRBV7-3 and TRBJ2-5; perhaps TRBD1 as D (6 bases). CDR3 size: 15 residues. Trimming took off 4 bases at V and 3 bases at J, with 15 bases between the two ends. CDR1 and CDR2 (germline): SGHTA, FQGTGA. The CDR3, as DNA: TGTGCCAGCAGCTCCACGGGACATCCTGAAGAGACCCAGTACTTC. Its protein is CASSSTGHPEETQYF.

In this sample, this clone turned up a few times. At one end, the junction sequence differs from germline, possibly due to a read error. The gene calls are TRBV7-6 and TRBJ2-3; the match to TRBD2 covers 9 bases. CDR1 is SGHVS, CDR2 FNYEAQ, per germline. The CDR3 spans 15 residues. As DNA, the CDR3 is TGTGCCAGCAGCCCTAGCGGGGATATCACAAATACGCAGTATTTT. Translated: CASSPSGDITNTQYF. Based on the CDR3 plus reference TRBV7-6 and TRBJ2-3, the full variable domain is GAGVSQSPRYKVTKRGQDVALRCDPISGHVSLYWYRQALGQGPEFLTYFNYEAQQDKSGLPNDRFSAERPEGSISTLTIQRTEQRDSAMYRCASSPSGDITNTQYFGPGTRLTVL.

This chain uses TRBV12-2 with TRBJ2-3; no check of the table's D call, TRBD2, against the DNA was made. TRBV12-2 is labeled a pseudogene. The CDR3 totals 16 residues. CDR3 DNA sequence: TGTGCAAGTCGCCAGAATAGGGCTAGCGGAACAGATACGCAGTATTTT. This gives the protein CASRQNRASGTDTQYF.

The rearrangement links TRBV6-5 to TRBJ2-7; D perhaps matches TRBD2 (5 bases). Trimming took 0 bases from V and 0 from J, leaving 12 bases between them. CDR3 length: 16 amino acids. Looked up from germline, CDR1 is MNHEY and CDR2 is SVGAGI. The CDR3 protein is CASSYSSGASSYEQYF. CDR3 sequence (DNA): TGTGCCAGCAGTTACTCGAGCGGAGCCAGCTCCTACGAGCAGTACTTC.